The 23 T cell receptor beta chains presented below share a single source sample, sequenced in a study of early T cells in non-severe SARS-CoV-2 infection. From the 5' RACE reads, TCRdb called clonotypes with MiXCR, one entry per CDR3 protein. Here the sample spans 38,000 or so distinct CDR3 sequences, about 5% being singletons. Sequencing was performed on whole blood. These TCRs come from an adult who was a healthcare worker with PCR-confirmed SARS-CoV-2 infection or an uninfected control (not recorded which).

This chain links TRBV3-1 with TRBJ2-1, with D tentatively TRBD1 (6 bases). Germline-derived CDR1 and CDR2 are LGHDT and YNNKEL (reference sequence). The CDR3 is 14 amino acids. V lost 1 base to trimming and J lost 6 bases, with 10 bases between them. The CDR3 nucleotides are TGTGCCAGCAGCCAAGTGAGGGACATCAATGAGCAGTTCTTC. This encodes CASSQVRDINEQFF.

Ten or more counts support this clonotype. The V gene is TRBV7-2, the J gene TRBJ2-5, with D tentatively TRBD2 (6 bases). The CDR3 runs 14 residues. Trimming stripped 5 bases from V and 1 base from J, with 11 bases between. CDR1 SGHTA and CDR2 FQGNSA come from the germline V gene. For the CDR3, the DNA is TGTGCCAGCAGCATCGGGGGAAGCCAAGAGACCCAGTACTTC. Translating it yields CASSIGGSQETQYF.

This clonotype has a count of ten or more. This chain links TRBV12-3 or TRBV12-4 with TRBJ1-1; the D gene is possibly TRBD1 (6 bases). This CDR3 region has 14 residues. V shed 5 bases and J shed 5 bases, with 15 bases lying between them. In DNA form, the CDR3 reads TGTGCCAGCAGTGGCCCAGGGGTCGGGACTGAAGCTTTCTTT. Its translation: CASSGPGVGTEAFF.

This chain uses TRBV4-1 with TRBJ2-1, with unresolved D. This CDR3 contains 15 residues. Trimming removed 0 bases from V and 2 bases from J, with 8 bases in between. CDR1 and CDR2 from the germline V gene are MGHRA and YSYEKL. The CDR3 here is CASSQENGAYNEQFF. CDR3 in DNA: TGCGCCAGCAGCCAAGAGAACGGTGCCTACAATGAGCAGTTCTTC.

CDR3 nucleotides: TGCGCCAGCAGCTACTCGACAGGACCAACCGGGGAGCTGTTTTTT. Its protein product is CASSYSTGPTGELFF. The chain joins TRBV5-1 to TRBJ2-2; perhaps TRBD1 as D (6 bases). Trimming shortened V by 3 bases and J by 5 bases, and 14 bases separated the two germline ends. This CDR3 comprises 15 residues. Germline V gene sequence: CDR1 SGHRS, CDR2 YFSETQ. Filled out from reference TRBV5-1 and TRBJ2-2, the complete variable domain reads KAGVTQTPRYLIKTRGQQVTLSCSPISGHRSVSWYQQTPGQGLQFLFEYFSETQRNKGNFPGRFSGRQFSNSRSEMNVSTLELGDSALYLCASSYSTGPTGELFFGEGSRLTVL.

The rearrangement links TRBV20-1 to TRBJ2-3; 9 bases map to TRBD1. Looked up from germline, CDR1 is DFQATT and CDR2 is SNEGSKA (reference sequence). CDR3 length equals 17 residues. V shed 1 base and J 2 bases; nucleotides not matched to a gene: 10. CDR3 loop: CSARVQGQGYPTDTQYF. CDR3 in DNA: TGCAGTGCTAGAGTTCAGGGACAGGGATACCCCACAGATACGCAGTATTTT.

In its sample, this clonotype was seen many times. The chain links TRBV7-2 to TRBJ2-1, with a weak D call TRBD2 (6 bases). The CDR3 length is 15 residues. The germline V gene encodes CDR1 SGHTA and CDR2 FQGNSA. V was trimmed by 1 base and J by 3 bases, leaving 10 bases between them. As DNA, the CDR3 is TGTGCCAGCAGCTTAGGCGGGGCCGACTACAATGAGCAGTTCTTC. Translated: CASSLGGADYNEQFF.

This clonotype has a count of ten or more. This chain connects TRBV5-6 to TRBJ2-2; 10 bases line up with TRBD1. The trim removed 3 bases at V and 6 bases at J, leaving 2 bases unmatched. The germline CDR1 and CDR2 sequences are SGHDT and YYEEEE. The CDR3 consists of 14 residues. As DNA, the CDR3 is TGTGCCAGCAGCTGGGACAGGGGAGCCGGGGAGCTGTTTTTT. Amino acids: CASSWDRGAGELFF. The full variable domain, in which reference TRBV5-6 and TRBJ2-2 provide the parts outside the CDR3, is DAGVTQSPTHLIKTRGQQVTLRCSPKSGHDTVSWYQQALGQGPQFIFQYYEEEERQRGNFPDRFSGHQFPNYSSELNVNALLLGDSALYLCASSWDRGAGELFFGEGSRLTVL.

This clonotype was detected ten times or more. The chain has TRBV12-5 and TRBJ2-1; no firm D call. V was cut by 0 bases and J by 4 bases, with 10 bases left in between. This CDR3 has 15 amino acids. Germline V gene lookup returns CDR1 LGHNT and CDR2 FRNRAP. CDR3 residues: CASGLVRQVYNEQFF. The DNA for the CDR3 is TGTGCTAGTGGTTTGGTACGGCAGGTTTACAATGAGCAGTTCTTC. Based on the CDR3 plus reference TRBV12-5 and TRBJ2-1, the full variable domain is DARVTQTPRHKVTEMGQEVTMRCQPILGHNTVFWYRQTMMQGLELLAYFRNRAPLDDSGMPKDRFSAEMPDATLATLKIQPSEPRDSAVYFCASGLVRQVYNEQFFGPGTRLTVL.

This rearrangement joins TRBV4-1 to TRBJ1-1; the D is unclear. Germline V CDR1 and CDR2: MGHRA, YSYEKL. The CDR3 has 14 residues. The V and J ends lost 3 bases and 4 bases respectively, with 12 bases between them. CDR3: CASSHPLRSTEAFF. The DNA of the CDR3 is TGCGCCAGCAGCCACCCCTTAAGGAGCACTGAAGCTTTCTTT.

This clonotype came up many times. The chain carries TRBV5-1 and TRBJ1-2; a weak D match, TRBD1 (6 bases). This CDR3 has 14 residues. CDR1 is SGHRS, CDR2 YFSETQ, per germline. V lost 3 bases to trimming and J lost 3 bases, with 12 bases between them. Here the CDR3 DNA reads TGCGCCAGCAGCTCCACAGGGTCTGACTATGGCTACACCTTC. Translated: CASSSTGSDYGYTF.

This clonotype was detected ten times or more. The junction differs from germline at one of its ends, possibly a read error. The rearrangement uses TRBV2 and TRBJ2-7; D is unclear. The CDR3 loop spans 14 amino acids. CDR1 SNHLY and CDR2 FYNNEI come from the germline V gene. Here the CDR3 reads CASREVRTYYEQYF. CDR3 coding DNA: TGTGCCAGCAGGGAAGTTCGAACTTACTACGAGCAGTACTTC.

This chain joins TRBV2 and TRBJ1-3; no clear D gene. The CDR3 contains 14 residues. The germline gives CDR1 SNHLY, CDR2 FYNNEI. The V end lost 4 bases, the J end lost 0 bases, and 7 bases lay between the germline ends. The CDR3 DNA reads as TGTGCCAGCAGTGGGGGTCCCTCTGGAAACACCATATATTTT. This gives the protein CASSGGPSGNTIYF.

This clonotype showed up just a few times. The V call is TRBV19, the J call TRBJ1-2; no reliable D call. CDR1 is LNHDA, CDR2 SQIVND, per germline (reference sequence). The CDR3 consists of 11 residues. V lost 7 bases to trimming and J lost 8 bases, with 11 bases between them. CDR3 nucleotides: TGTGCCAGTACCTTCAAAGGCGGCTACACCTTC. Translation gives CASTFKGGYTF. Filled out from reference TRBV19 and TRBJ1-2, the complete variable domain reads DGGITQSPKYLFRKEGQNVTLSCEQNLNHDAMYWYRQDPGQGLRLIYYSQIVNDFQKGDIAEGYSVSREKKESFPLTVTSAQKNPTAFYLCASTFKGGYTFGSGTRLTVV.

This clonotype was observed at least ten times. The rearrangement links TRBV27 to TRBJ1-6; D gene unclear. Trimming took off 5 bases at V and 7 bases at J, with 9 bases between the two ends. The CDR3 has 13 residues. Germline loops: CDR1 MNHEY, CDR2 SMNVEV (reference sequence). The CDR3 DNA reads TGTGCCAGCAGTCGCACAATAAATTCACCCCTCCACTTT. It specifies CASSRTINSPLHF.

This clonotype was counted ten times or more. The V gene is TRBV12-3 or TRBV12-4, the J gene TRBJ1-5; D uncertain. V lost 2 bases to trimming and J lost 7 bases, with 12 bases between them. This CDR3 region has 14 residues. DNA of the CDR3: TGTGCCAGCAGTTTATATCGAAGGGCCCAGCCCCAGCATTTT. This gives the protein CASSLYRRAQPQHF.

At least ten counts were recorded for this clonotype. CDR3 sequence: CASSSGRSSGANVLTF. The CDR3 DNA follows: TGTGCCAGCAGCTCCGGACGGAGCTCTGGGGCCAACGTCCTGACTTTC. This chain uses TRBV7-8 with TRBJ2-6; D gene unclear. Germline assignment: CDR1 SGHVS and CDR2 FQNEAQ. V was shortened by 4 bases and J by 0 bases, with 10 bases between the two germline ends. CDR3 length equals 16 residues.

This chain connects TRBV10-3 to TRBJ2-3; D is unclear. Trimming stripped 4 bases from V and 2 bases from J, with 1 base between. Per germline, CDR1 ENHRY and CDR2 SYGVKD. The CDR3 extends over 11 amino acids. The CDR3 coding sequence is TGTGCCATCAGTGCCACAGATACGCAGTATTTT. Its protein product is CAISATDTQYF.

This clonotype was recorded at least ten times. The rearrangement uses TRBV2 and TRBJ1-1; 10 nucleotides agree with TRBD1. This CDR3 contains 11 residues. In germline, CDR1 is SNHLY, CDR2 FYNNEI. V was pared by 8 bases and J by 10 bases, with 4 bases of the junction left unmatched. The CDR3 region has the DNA TGTGCCAGCGGGGGACAGGGGCGAGCTTTCTTT. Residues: CASGGQGRAFF.

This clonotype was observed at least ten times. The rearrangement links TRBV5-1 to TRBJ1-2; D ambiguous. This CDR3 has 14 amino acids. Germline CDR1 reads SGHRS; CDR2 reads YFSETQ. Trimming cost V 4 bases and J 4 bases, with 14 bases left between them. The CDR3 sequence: CASSPTAGSYGYTF. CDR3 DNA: TGCGCCAGCAGCCCCACTGCGGGTAGCTATGGCTACACCTTC.

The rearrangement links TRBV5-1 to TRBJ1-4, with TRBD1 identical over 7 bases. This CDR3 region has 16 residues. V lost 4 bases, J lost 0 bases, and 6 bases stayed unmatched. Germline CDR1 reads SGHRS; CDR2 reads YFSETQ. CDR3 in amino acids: CASSDSTGATNEKLFF. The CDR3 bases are TGCGCCAGCAGCGATTCAACAGGGGCAACTAATGAAAAACTGTTTTTT.

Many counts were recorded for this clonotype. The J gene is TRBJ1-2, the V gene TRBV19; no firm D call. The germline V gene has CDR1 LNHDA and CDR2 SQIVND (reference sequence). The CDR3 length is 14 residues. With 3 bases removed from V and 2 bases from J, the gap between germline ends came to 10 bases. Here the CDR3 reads CASSIPASNYGYTF. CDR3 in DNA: TGTGCCAGTAGTATCCCGGCCTCCAACTATGGCTACACCTTC.

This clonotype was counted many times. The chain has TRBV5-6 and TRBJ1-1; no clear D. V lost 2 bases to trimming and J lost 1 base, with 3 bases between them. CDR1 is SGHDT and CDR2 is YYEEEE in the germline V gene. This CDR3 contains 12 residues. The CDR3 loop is CASSLRNTEAFF. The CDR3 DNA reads TGTGCCAGCAGCTTAAGGAACACTGAAGCTTTCTTT.